Below, 2 T cell receptor beta chains from the same sample are listed, as sequenced in a study of T-cell memory formation after mild COVID-19 (dated by TCRdb to the early 2020s). The library came from 5' RACE. Sequencing was carried out with an Illumina NovaSeq 6000. The raw public data were reprocessed by TCRdb itself: fastp quality trimming at Q25, MiXCR clonotype calling, in-frame beta chains only. Each entry merges the rows of one CDR3 protein and shows their most common DNA and genes. The sample table shows a few hundred thousand distinct CDR3 sequences, and approximately 16% are seen once. The ten largest clones represent around a fifth of the sample. The sample taken for sequencing was PBMCs or a T cell subset sorted from them (not recorded which). These receptors were taken from a young man who had mild COVID-19 (a few samples of this study predate the infection). The sample titles of this study are shuffled in the database, so cell type and time point are left out; the donor was told from shared clones.

This clonotype was counted between two and nine times. This rearrangement joins TRBV5-6 to TRBJ1-2, with 9 bases lining up with TRBD1. The CDR3 contains 14 residues. After removal of 6 bases from V and 3 bases from J, the junction contained 6 bases not matched to a gene. CDR1 is SGHDT and CDR2 is YYEEEE in the germline V gene. CDR3 coding DNA: TGTGCCAGCACTGTCGGACAGGGGTACTATGGCTACACCTTC. Its translation: CASTVGQGYYGYTF. The entire variable domain, with the rest obtained from reference TRBV5-6 and TRBJ1-2, is as follows: DAGVTQSPTHLIKTRGQQVTLRCSPKSGHDTVSWYQQALGQGPQFIFQYYEEEERQRGNFPDRFSGHQFPNYSSELNVNALLLGDSALYLCASTVGQGYYGYTFGSGTRLTVV.

V and J are TRBV6-2 or TRBV6-3 and TRBJ1-2; D is unresolved. CDR1 and CDR2 (germline): MNHEY, SVGEGT. The CDR3 loop spans 13 amino acids. V was shortened by 11 bases and J by 3 bases, with 16 bases between the two germline ends. The CDR3 bases are TGTGCCCCAAAGGAGGAGATACACTATGGCTACACCTTC. This sequence encodes CAPKEEIHYGYTF.